Presented here are 3 T cell receptor beta chains from one specimen sequenced in a study of neurological immune-mediated disorders. Time point described: longitudinal time-point 1 (baseline). TCRdb reprocessed the 5' RACE reads with MiXCR, giving one entry per CDR3 protein. The table includes approximately 53,000 distinct CDR3 sequences, about 9.1% detected once. Sequences were obtained from PBMCs. All receptors come from a middle-aged woman in good health.

This clonotype was observed many times. V and J are TRBV7-9 and TRBJ2-7; perhaps D is TRBD1 or TRBD2 (5 bases each). The CDR3 spans 14 residues. V lost 5 bases and J 2 bases, leaving 13 bases between the germline ends. Germline V lookup: CDR1 SEHNR, CDR2 FQNEAQ (reference sequence). In DNA, the CDR3 is TGTGCCAGCAGCACCGAGGGGCCCCCCTACGAGCAGTACTTC. Translating it yields CASSTEGPPYEQYF. Combining the CDR3 with reference TRBV7-9 and TRBJ2-7 gives the whole variable domain DTGVSQNPRHKITKRGQNVTFRCDPISEHNRLYWYRQTLGQGPEFLTYFQNEAQLEKSRLLSDRFSAERPKGSFSTLEIQRTEQGDSAMYLCASSTEGPPYEQYFGPGTRLTVT.

This clonotype was picked up a small number of times. The chain recombines TRBV6-2 or TRBV6-3 with TRBJ2-7; TRBD1 matches at 8 bases. The CDR3 covers 15 residues. Germline assignment: CDR1 MNHEY and CDR2 SVGEGT. V dropped 8 bases and J dropped 6; count of bases not matched to a gene: 15. This CDR3 is CASSQTGAGTGEQYF. CDR3 DNA sequence: TGTGCCAGCTCCCAGACAGGGGCAGGGACGGGCGAGCAGTACTTC.

This clonotype was found many times. The chain is built from TRBV12-3 or TRBV12-4 and TRBJ1-4; D is ambiguous. CDR3 length: 14 residues. V lost 3 bases, J lost 4 bases, and 9 bases lay in between. CDR3 sequence: CASSLFSFNEKLFF. The DNA of the CDR3 is TGTGCCAGCAGTTTGTTCAGCTTTAATGAAAAACTGTTTTTT.